This T cell receptor beta chain was documented in a study of blood T cell repertoires in COVID-19. Turning to the study itself: Specimens from acute and convalescent COVID-19 originated in the United States, Italy and Spain. T cells, B-cell-depleted T cells, or PBMCs provided the cDNA or gDNA that served as material.

V was clipped by 7 bases and J by 3 bases, with 12 bases between them. The CDR3 consists of 13 residues. Profiling relied on immunoSEQ multiplex PCR, and the TCRdb table lists in-frame clones only, not all of them. The sample consists of 65,000 to 100,000 clones, roughly 80% of them appearing once. This receptor was taken from a woman older than 75 with acute or convalescent COVID-19. This chain uses TRBV12-3 or TRBV12-4 with TRBJ1-1; D might be TRBD1 (5 bases). Sequencing input: peripheral blood. The CDR3 protein is CASTRQLDTEAFF. In DNA form, the CDR3 reads TGTGCCAGCACACGACAGCTAGACACTGAAGCTTTCTTT.